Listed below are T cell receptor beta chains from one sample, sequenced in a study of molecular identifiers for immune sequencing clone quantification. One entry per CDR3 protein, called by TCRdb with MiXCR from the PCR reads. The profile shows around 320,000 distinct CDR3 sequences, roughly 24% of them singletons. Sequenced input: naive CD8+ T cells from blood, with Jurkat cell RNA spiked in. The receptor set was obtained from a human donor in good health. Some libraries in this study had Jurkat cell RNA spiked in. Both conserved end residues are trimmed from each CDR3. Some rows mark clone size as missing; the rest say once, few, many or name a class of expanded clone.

CDR3: ASSLASDEQY; size: many; J: TRBJ2-7; V: TRBV5-1
CDR3: ASSVTSELGTQY; size: many; J: TRBJ2-3; V: TRBV9
CDR3: ASSQAAGGPYGELF; size: many; J: TRBJ2-2; V: TRBV4-1
CDR3: SAGSGGYYGYT; size: NA; J: TRBJ1-2; V: TRBV20-1
CDR3: ASSLIAVNSNQPQH; size: few; J: TRBJ1-5; V: TRBV27
CDR3: ASSPGGFGANVLP; size: NA; J: TRBJ2-6; V: TRBV7-9
CDR3: ASKKEPSGANVLT; size: few; J: TRBJ2-6; V: TRBV6-5
CDR3: ASSYAGEHEQY; size: few; J: TRBJ2-7; V: TRBV6-2/TRBV6-3
CDR3: ASSLGLTPEAF; size: many; J: TRBJ1-1; V: TRBV5-5
CDR3: ASSDRGISRPLEQY; size: many; J: TRBJ2-7; V: TRBV28
CDR3: AWTPDGPFPGELF; size: NA; J: TRBJ2-2; V: TRBV30
CDR3: ASSRRGSSTDTQY; size: many; J: TRBJ2-3; V: TRBV7-7
CDR3: ASSFGAGVRAGELF; size: NA; J: TRBJ2-2; V: TRBV27
CDR3: ASRLYSRGDYNEQF; size: few; J: TRBJ2-1; V: TRBV2
CDR3: ASSFGESYEQY; size: many; J: TRBJ2-7; V: TRBV19
CDR3: ASSITTGGWDQPQH; size: few; J: TRBJ1-5; V: TRBV19
CDR3: ASSGAPRTGEKTGANVLT; size: NA; J: TRBJ2-6; V: TRBV6-1
CDR3: ASSGVDYSNQPQH; size: NA; J: TRBJ1-5; V: TRBV2
CDR3: ASSQERGAGGRTDTQY; size: many; J: TRBJ2-3; V: TRBV4-3
CDR3: SVVQSSYEQY; size: many; J: TRBJ2-7; V: TRBV29-1
CDR3: SVEDPTDWAQETQY; size: many; J: TRBJ2-5; V: TRBV29-1
CDR3: ASSRGQGADTQY; size: many; J: TRBJ2-3; V: TRBV5-4
CDR3: ASSLLGQEGPQY; size: NA; J: TRBJ2-5; V: TRBV9
CDR3: ASSIRSGQGLFQPQH; size: many; J: TRBJ1-5; V: TRBV19
CDR3: ASSGGQGAIGAF; size: many; J: TRBJ1-1; V: TRBV9
CDR3: ASTPGGGETQY; size: many; J: TRBJ2-5; V: TRBV5-1
CDR3: ASSLVVYPAFGDTQY; size: many; J: TRBJ2-3; V: TRBV7-2
CDR3: ASSEGAGLLSDGYT; size: few; J: TRBJ1-2; V: TRBV2
CDR3: ASREYSGANVLT; size: NA; J: TRBJ2-6; V: TRBV6-1
CDR3: ASSLTRSATEEKLF; size: few; J: TRBJ1-4; V: TRBV11-2
CDR3: SARELWVSTDTQY; size: many; J: TRBJ2-3; V: TRBV20-1
CDR3: SVLPGTNEQF; size: NA; J: TRBJ2-1; V: TRBV29-1
CDR3: ASSEALAADTQY; size: few; J: TRBJ2-3; V: TRBV10-1
CDR3: ASSSWGDYNEQF; size: NA; J: TRBJ2-1; V: TRBV6-2/TRBV6-3
CDR3: ASSFMRNTNYGYT; size: many; J: TRBJ1-2; V: TRBV27
CDR3: ASRNRLAGVGPDTQY; size: many; J: TRBJ2-3; V: TRBV6-6
CDR3: ASSWQGDTGELF; size: few; J: TRBJ2-2; V: TRBV27
CDR3: ASSLRPGSTNEKLF; size: few; J: TRBJ1-4; V: TRBV28
CDR3: ASSSGYNSPLH; size: NA; J: TRBJ1-6; V: TRBV19
CDR3: ASSPLRPINQEPQY; size: NA; J: TRBJ2-5; V: TRBV27
CDR3: SARRTTGQPTYEQY; size: NA; J: TRBJ2-7; V: TRBV20-1
CDR3: ASSLGRIDTQY; size: NA; J: TRBJ2-3; V: TRBV7-9
CDR3: ASSQVSSGGAPDTQY; size: few; J: TRBJ2-3; V: TRBV3-1
CDR3: ASSPTGIGGNTIY; size: NA; J: TRBJ1-3; V: TRBV6-5
CDR3: ASSVVSGGYEQY; size: NA; J: TRBJ2-7; V: TRBV9
CDR3: ASTLDGGRETQY; size: few; J: TRBJ2-5; V: TRBV6-5
CDR3: ASSQPLQGRNQPQH; size: few; J: TRBJ1-5; V: TRBV4-1
CDR3: ASRADRGYQPQH; size: NA; J: TRBJ1-5; V: TRBV2
CDR3: ASSQDVGTEAF; size: many; J: TRBJ1-1; V: TRBV4-1
CDR3: AWSAANTGGLF; size: NA; J: TRBJ2-2; V: TRBV30
CDR3: ASSPDTRIEEQF; size: many; J: TRBJ2-1; V: TRBV5-4
CDR3: ASRASGTPSSPHEQY; size: NA; J: TRBJ2-7; V: TRBV19
CDR3: ASSQDRGGLEQY; size: many; J: TRBJ2-7; V: TRBV4-1
CDR3: ASSGNLENTIY; size: NA; J: TRBJ1-3; V: TRBV11-3